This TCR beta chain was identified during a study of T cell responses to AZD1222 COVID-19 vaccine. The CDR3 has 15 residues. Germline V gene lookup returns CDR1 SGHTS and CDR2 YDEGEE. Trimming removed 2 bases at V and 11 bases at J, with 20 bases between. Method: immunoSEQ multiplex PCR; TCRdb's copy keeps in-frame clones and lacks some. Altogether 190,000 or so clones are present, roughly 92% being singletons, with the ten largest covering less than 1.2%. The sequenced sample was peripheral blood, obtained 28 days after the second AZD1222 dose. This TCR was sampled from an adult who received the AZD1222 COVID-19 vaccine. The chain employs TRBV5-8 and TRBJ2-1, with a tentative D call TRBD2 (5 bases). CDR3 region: CASSFGSSTFGKQFF. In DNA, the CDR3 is TGTGCCAGCAGCTTTGGGTCTAGCACCTTTGGGAAGCAGTTCTTC.